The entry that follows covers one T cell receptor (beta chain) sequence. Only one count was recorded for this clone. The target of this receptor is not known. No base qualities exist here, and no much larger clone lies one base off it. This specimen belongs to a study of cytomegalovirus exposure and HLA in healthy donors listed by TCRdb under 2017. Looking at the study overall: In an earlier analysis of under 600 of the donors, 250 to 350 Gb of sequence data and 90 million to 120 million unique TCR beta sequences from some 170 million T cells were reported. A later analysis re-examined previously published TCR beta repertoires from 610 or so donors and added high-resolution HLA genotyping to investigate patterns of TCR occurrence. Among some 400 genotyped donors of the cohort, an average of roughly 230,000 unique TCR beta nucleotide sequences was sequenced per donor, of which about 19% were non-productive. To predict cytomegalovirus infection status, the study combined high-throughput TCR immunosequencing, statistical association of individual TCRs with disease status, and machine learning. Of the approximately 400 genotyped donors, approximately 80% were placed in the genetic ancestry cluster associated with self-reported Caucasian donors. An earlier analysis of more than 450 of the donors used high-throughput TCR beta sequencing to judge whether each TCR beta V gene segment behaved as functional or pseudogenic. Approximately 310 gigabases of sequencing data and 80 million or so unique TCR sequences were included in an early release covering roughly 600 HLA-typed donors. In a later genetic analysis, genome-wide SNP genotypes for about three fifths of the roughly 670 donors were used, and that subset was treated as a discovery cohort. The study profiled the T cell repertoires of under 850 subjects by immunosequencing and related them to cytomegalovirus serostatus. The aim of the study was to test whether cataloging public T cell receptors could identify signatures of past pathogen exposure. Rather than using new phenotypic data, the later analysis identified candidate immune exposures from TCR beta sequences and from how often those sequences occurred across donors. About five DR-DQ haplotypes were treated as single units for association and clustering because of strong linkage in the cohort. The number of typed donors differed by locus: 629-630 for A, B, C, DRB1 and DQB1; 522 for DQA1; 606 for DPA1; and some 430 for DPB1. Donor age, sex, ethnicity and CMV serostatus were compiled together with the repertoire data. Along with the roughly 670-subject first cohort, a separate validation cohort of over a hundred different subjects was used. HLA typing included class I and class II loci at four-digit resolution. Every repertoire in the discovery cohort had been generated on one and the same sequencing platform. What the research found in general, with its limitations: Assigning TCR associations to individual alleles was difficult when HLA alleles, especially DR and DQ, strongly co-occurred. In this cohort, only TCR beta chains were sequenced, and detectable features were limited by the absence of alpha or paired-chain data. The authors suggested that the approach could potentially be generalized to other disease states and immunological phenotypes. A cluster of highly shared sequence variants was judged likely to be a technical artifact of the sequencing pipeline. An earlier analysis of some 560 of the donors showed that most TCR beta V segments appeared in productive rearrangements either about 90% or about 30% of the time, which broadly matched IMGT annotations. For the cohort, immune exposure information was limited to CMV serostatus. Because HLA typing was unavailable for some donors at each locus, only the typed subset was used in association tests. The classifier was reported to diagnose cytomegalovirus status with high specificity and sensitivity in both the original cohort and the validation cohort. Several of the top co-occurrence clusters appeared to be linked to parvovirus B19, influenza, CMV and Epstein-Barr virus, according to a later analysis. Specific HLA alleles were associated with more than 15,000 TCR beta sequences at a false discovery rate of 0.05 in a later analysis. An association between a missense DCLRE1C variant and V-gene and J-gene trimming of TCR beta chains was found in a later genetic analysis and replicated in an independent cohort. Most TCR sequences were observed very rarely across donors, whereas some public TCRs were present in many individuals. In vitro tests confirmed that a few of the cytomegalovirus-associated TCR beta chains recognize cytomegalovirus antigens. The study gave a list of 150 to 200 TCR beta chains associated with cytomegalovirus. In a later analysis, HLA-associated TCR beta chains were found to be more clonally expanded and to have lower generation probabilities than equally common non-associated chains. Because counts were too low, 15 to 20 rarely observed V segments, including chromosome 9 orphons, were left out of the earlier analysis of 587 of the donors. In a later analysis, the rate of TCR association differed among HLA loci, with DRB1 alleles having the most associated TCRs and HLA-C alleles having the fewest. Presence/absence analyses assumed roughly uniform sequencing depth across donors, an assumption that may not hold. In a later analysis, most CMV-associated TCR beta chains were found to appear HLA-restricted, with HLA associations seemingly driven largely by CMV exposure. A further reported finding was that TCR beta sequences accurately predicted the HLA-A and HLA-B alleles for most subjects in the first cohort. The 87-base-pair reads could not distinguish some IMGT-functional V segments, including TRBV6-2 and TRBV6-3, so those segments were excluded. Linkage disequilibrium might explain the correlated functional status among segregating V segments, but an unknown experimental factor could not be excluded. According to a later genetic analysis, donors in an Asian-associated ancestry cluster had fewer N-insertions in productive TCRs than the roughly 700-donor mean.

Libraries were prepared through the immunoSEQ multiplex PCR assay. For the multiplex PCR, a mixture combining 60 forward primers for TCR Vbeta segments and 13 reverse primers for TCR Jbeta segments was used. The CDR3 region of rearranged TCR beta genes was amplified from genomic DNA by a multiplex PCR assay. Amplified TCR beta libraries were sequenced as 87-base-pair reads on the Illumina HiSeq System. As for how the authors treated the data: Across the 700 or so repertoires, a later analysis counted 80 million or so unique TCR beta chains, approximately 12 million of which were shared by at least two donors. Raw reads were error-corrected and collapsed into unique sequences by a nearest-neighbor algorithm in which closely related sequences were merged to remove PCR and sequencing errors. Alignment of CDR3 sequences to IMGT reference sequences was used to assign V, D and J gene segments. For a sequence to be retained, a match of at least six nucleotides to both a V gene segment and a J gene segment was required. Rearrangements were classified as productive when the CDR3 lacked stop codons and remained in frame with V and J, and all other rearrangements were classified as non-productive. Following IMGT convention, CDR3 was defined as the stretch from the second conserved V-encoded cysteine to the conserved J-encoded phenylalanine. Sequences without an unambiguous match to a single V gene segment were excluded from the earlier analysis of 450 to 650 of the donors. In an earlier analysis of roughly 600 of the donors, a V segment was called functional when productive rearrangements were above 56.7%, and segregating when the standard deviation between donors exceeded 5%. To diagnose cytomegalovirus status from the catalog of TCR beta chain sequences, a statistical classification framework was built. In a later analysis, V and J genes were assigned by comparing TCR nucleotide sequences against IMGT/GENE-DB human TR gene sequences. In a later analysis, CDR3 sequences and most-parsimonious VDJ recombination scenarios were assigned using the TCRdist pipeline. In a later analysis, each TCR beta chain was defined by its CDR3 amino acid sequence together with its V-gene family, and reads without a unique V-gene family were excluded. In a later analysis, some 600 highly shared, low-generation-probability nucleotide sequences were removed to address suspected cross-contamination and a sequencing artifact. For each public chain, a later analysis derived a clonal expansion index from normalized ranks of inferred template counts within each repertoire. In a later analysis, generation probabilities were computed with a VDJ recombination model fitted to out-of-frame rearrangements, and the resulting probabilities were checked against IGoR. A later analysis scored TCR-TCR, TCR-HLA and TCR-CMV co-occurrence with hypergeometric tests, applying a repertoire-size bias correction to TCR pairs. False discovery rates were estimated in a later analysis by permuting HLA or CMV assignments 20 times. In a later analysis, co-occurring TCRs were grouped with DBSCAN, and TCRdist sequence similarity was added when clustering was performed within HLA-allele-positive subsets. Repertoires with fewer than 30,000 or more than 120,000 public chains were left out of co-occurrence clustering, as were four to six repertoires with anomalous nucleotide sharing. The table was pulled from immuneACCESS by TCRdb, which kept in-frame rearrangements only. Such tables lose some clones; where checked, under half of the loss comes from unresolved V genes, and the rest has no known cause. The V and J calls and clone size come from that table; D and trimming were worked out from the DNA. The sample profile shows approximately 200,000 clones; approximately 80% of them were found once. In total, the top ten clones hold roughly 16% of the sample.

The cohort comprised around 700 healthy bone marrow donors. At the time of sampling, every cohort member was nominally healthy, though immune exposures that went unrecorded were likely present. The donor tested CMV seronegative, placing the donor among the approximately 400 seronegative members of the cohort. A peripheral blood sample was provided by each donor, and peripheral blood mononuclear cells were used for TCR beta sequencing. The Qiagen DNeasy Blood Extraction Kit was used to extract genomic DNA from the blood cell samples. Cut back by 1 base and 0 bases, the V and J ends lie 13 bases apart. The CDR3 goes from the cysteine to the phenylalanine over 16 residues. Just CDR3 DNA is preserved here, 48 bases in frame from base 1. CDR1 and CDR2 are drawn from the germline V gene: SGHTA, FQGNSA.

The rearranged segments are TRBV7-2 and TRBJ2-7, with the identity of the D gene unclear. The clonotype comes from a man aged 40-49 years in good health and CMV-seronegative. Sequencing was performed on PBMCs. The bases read TGTGCCAGCAGCTTAGGGTCGCCCGTCAGCTCCTACGAGCAGTACTTC. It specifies CASSLGSPVSSYEQYF.